These 23 T cell receptor beta chains were all obtained from the same sample, sequenced in a study of siplizumab effects on memory and regulatory T cells. Repertoires were generated with immunoSEQ multiplex PCR, while TCRdb's copy carries only in-frame clones and drops some. Of over 85,000 clones listed, roughly 93% were seen once; the top ten hold 6% to 7%. The sequenced sample was CD8+ T cells sorted from blood. The receptors derive from a human donor in good health.

The chain uses TRBV18 and TRBJ1-5; D is possibly TRBD1 (6 bases). CDR1 is KGHSH and CDR2 is LQKENI in the germline V gene. V lost 5 bases to trimming and J lost 5 bases, with 19 bases between them. The CDR3 is 16 residues long. CDR3 coding DNA: TGTGCCAGCTCAAACGACGACAGGCCGGGGGATCAGCCCCAGCATTTT. Amino acid sequence: CASSNDDRPGDQPQHF.

The chain links TRBV19 to TRBJ2-2, with TRBD2 identical over 7 bases. The CDR3 consists of 15 residues. V shed 6 bases and J 5 bases; nucleotides not matched to a gene: 9. Per the germline V gene, CDR1 is LNHDA and CDR2 is SQIVND (reference sequence). CDR3 sequence reads: CASRESSGGTGELFF. CDR3 DNA: TGTGCCAGTAGGGAATCTAGCGGAGGTACCGGGGAGCTGTTTTTT. The entire variable domain, with the rest obtained from reference TRBV19 and TRBJ2-2, is as follows: DGGITQSPKYLFRKEGQNVTLSCEQNLNHDAMYWYRQDPGQGLRLIYYSQIVNDFQKGDIAEGYSVSREKKESFPLTVTSAQKNPTAFYLCASRESSGGTGELFFGEGSRLTVL.

The gene calls are TRBV6-1 and TRBJ2-7, with 8 bases identical to TRBD1. The V and J ends lost 2 bases and 4 bases, in that order; junction bases with no gene match: 4. Germline values: CDR1 MNHNS, CDR2 SASEGT. This CDR3 spans 14 amino acids. The CDR3 DNA follows: TGTGCCAGCAGTGAATGGACAGGGCCGTACGAGCAGTACTTC. Protein product: CASSEWTGPYEQYF.

The gene calls are TRBV21-1 and TRBJ2-7. TRBV21-1 is shown as a pseudogene. The CDR3 is 15 amino acids. The CDR3 nucleotides read TGTGCCAGCATTCCGCCCGAGGACGCTGGCTACGAGCAGTACTTC. It encodes CASIPPEDAGYEQYF.

V and J are TRBV4-1 and TRBJ1-5; 7 bases are a match to TRBD1. The J segment lost 4 bases and the V segment lost 4 bases, leaving 13 bases of the junction unmatched. The germline V gene has CDR1 MGHRA and CDR2 YSYEKL. The CDR3 contains 17 residues. The CDR3 loop is CASSRDGGQLLNQPQHF. For the CDR3, the DNA is TGCGCCAGCAGCCGGGATGGGGGACAGTTGTTAAATCAGCCCCAGCATTTT.

In its sample, this clone was seen once. The V gene is TRBV14, the J gene TRBJ2-7; 9 bases line up with TRBD1. The germline V gene encodes CDR1 SGHDN and CDR2 FVKESK. J was trimmed by 6 bases and V by 3 bases; bases with no gene match: 9. This CDR3 spans 15 amino acids. The CDR3 loop reads CASSHRDRENLEQYF. CDR3 bases: TGTGCCAGCAGCCATCGGGACAGGGAGAATCTCGAGCAGTACTTC. Filled out from reference TRBV14 and TRBJ2-7, the complete variable domain reads EAGVTQFPSHSVIEKGQTVTLRCDPISGHDNLYWYRRVMGKEIKFLLHFVKESKQDESGMPNNRFLAERTGGTYSTLKVQPAELEDSGVYFCASSHRDRENLEQYFGPGTRLTVT.

The J gene is TRBJ1-5, the V gene TRBV4-1, with 7 bases that match TRBD1. The CDR3 contains 14 residues. In germline, CDR1 is MGHRA, CDR2 YSYEKL. Trimming at V came to 4 bases and at J to 6 bases, leaving 6 bases not matched to a gene. This CDR3 is CASSPHRGPQPQHF. CDR3 nucleotide sequence: TGCGCCAGCAGCCCTCACAGGGGTCCTCAGCCCCAGCATTTT.

This clone was found once. J is TRBJ2-3 and V is TRBV27; TRBD2 aligns across 10 bases. This CDR3 region has 16 residues. Germline CDR1 MNHEY, CDR2 SMNVEV (reference sequence). Trimming removed 5 bases from V and 3 bases from J; junction bases left unmatched: 8. Written as DNA, the CDR3 is TGTGCCAGCAGTGAAAGGGCTAGCGGGAGTACAGATACGCAGTATTTT. This codes for CASSERASGSTDTQYF.

The chain has TRBV6-5 and TRBJ1-3; D is ambiguous. CDR3 length equals 16 residues. Germline assignment: CDR1 MNHEY and CDR2 SVGAGI. V shed 2 bases and J shed 0 bases, with 11 bases lying between them. CDR3 in DNA: TGTGCCAGCAGTTACGGCGACGGGATCTCTGGAAACACCATATATTTT. This gives the protein CASSYGDGISGNTIYF.

In the case of this clone: Sequence at one end of the junction differs from germline and may be a read error. The chain has TRBV4-1 and TRBJ2-2; 11 bases agree with TRBD2. This CDR3 is built from 15 residues. From germline, CDR1 is MGHRA and CDR2 YSYEKL. In DNA form, the CDR3 reads TGCGCCAGCACCCAACTAGCGGGAGACACCGGGGAGCTGTTTTTT. Its protein product is CASTQLAGDTGELFF.

The chain has TRBV6-5 and TRBJ1-1; maybe TRBD1 (5 bases). The germline gives CDR1 MNHEY, CDR2 SVGAGI. Trimming left V 6 bases short and J 0 bases short, with 11 bases between. This CDR3 region has 14 residues. The CDR3 DNA sequence: TGTGCCAGCAGCCTCGGGGGGGTGAACACTGAAGCTTTCTTT. Translating gives CASSLGGVNTEAFF.

V gene TRBV19 combines with J gene TRBJ2-3, with D perhaps TRBD2 (6 bases). This CDR3 spans 13 amino acids. The germline V and J ends were trimmed by 4 bases and 2 bases, with 7 bases remaining between them. The germline V gene encodes CDR1 LNHDA and CDR2 SQIVND (reference sequence). The CDR3 loop is CASSTSATDTQYF. CDR3 nucleotide sequence: TGTGCCAGTAGTACTAGCGCCACAGATACGCAGTATTTT.

The V gene is TRBV7-8, the J gene TRBJ2-1; no definite D call. The CDR3 spans 13 residues. Trimming removed 5 bases at V and 4 bases at J, with 9 bases between. Germline assignment: CDR1 SGHVS and CDR2 FQNEAQ. The CDR3 spells CASSSTTYNEQFF. CDR3 sequence (DNA): TGTGCCAGCAGCAGCACTACATACAATGAGCAGTTCTTC.

The chain recombines TRBV11-2 with TRBJ2-2, with 7 positions matching TRBD1. The V segment lost 7 bases and the J segment 2 bases; nucleotides outside the gene matches: 10. Germline V lookup: CDR1 SGHAT, CDR2 FQNNGV. The CDR3 extends over 16 amino acids. The chain's CDR3 is CASTTPTGLNTGELFF. The DNA for the CDR3 is TGTGCCAGCACCACCCCGACAGGGCTCAACACCGGGGAGCTGTTTTTT.

The rearrangement joins TRBV5-1 to TRBJ2-3; tentatively, D is TRBD2 (5 bases). Germline CDR1 reads SGHRS; CDR2 reads YFSETQ. With 0 bases removed from V and 5 bases from J, the gap between germline ends came to 13 bases. The CDR3 consists of 15 residues. CDR3 in DNA: TGCGCCAGCAGCTTGGGCGAGCGGTGGGGAGATACGCAGTATTTT. This codes for CASSLGERWGDTQYF.

This clone was detected only a few times. The chain links TRBV7-9 to TRBJ2-3; D is undetermined. CDR1 SEHNR and CDR2 FQNEAQ come from the germline V gene (reference sequence). CDR3 length equals 15 residues. The V end was cut by 1 base, the J end by 7 bases, with 15 bases between. In DNA, the CDR3 is TGTGCCAGCAGCTTAGGCTCCCTGGACCGGAATACGCAGTATTTT. Translated, it gives CASSLGSLDRNTQYF.

This chain connects TRBV4-1 to TRBJ2-7, with 10 bases identical to TRBD2. V lost 4 bases, J lost 0 bases, and 6 bases stayed unmatched. Germline V gene data show CDR1 as MGHRA and CDR2 as YSYEKL. The CDR3 has 16 amino acids. The CDR3 coding sequence is TGCGCCAGCAGCCTCATCTCTAGCGGGAGCTCCTACGAGCAGTACTTC. This gives the protein CASSLISSGSSYEQYF.

The CDR3 DNA sequence: TGTGCCAGCAGTTCGTTGGGGGATTGGAACACTGAAGCTTTCTTT. Amino acids: CASSSLGDWNTEAFF. The chain has TRBV27 and TRBJ1-1; D possibly corresponds to TRBD1 (5 bases). This CDR3 comprises 15 residues. With 4 bases removed from V and 1 base from J, the gap between germline ends came to 13 bases. The V gene's germline CDR1 is MNHEY and CDR2 SMNVEV (reference sequence).

The rearrangement joins TRBV10-3 to TRBJ1-1; D is uncertain. Between the trimmed V and J ends, which lost 0 bases and 7 bases, there was a span of 6 bases. Germline V gene lookup returns CDR1 ENHRY and CDR2 SYGVKD. The CDR3 has 12 residues. In nucleotides, the CDR3 is TGTGCCATCAGTGAGTCGCGGTTTGAAGCTTTCTTT. Its translation: CAISESRFEAFF.

This clone was recorded only once. The rearrangement uses TRBV4-1 and TRBJ1-1; D uncertain. V lost 6 bases, J lost 2 bases, and 13 bases lay in between. This CDR3 has 14 residues. Germline CDR1 is MGHRA and CDR2 is YSYEKL. The CDR3, as DNA: TGCGCCAGCAGTCCGAGGGTGGGTAACACTGAAGCTTTCTTT. Protein product: CASSPRVGNTEAFF.

The chain recombines TRBV5-6 with TRBJ2-1; D may be TRBD1 or TRBD2 (5 bases each). CDR3 size: 14 residues. CDR1 SGHDT and CDR2 YYEEEE come from the germline V gene. Trimming cost V 1 base and J 8 bases, with 13 bases left between them. DNA of the CDR3: TGTGCCAGCAGCTTGTCAGGGAGTTTCTATGAGCAGTTCTTC. Its protein is CASSLSGSFYEQFF.

The chain has TRBV4-3 and TRBJ2-7, with D unresolved. The CDR3 contains 15 residues. Germline V gene lookup returns CDR1 LGHNA and CDR2 YSLEER. Trimming removed 0 bases from V and 0 bases from J, with 9 bases in between. The CDR3 bases are TGCGCCAGCAGCCAAGAGCGGATGAGCTCCTACGAGCAGTACTTC. This codes for CASSQERMSSYEQYF.

The V and J genes are TRBV5-1 and TRBJ2-1, with TRBD2 matching over 7 bases. The CDR3 runs 15 residues. The trim removed 2 bases at V and 0 bases at J, leaving 2 bases unmatched. The germline V gene encodes CDR1 SGHRS and CDR2 YFSETQ. CDR3 sequence: CASSFSGGSYNEQFF. In DNA, the CDR3 is TGCGCCAGCAGCTTCTCGGGAGGCTCCTACAATGAGCAGTTCTTC.